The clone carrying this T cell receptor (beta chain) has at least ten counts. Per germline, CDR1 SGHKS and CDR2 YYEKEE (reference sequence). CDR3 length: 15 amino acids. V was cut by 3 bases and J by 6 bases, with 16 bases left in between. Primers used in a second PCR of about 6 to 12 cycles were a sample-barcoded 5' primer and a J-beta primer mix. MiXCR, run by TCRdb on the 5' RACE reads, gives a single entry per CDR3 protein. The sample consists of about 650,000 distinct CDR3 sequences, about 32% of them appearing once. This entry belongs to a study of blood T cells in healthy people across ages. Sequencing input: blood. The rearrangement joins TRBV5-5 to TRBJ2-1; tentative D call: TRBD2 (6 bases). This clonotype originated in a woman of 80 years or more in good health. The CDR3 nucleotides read TGTGCCAGCAGCTCCCGCTCCTACGGGGGCAATGAGCAGTTCTTC. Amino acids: CASSSRSYGGNEQFF.